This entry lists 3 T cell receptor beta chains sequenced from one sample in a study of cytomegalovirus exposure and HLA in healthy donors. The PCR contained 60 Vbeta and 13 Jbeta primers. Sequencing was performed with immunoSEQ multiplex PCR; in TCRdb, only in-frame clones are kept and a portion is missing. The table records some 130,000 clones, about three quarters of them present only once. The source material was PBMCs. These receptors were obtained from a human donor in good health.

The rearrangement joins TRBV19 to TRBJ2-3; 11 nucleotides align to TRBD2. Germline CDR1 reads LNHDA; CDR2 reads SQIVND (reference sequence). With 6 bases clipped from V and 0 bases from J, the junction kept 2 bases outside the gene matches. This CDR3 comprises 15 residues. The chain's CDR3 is CASSTSGGSTDTQYF. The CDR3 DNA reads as TGTGCCAGTAGCACTAGCGGGGGAAGCACAGATACGCAGTATTTT.

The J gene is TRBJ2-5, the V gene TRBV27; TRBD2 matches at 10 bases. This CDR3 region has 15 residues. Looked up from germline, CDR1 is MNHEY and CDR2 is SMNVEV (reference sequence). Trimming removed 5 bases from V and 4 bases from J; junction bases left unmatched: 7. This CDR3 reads CASSVTSGEAETQYF. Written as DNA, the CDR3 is TGTGCCAGCAGTGTTACTAGCGGGGAGGCAGAGACCCAGTACTTC.

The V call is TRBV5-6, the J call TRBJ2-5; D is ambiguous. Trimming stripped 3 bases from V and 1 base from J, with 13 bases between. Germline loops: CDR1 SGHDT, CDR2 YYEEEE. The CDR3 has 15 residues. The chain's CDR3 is CASSSTQLIQETQYF. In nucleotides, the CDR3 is TGTGCCAGCAGCTCTACTCAACTCATCCAAGAGACCCAGTACTTC.